This T cell receptor beta chain was recorded in a study of regulatory T cells in long-lasting Graves disease. Study-wide points: Persistent disease favored TRBV28, TRBJ1-2 and TRBJ2-5.

Sample time point: newly diagnosed GD, antithyroid drugs for less than 3 months. The TCR library was prepared using RNA isolated from PBMCs. Germline-derived CDR1 and CDR2 are SGHTA and FQGNSA. Trimming removed 4 bases from V and 7 bases from J; junction bases left unmatched: 4. This CDR3 is built from 15 residues. Combining iRepertoire HTBI primers with Arm-PCR of CDR3 regions, the authors built TCR beta libraries. TCRdb redid the calling of the multiplex PCR reads with MiXCR, one entry per CDR3 protein. The sample yields 380,000 or so distinct CDR3 sequences, around 15% seen once. This clonotype has more than one count but fewer than ten. Its antigen is undetermined. Another study also made use of these data, one on T cells in Graves' hyperthyroidism and ophthalmopathy. From that report: Uncontrolled infections, other autoimmune diseases, pregnancy or lactation led to exclusion of patients. Separating ophthalmopathy from stable hyperthyroidism was achieved by a 13 V-J model. Ophthalmopathy onset followed model prediction by a median roughly 6 months.

The gene calls are TRBV7-2 and TRBJ1-6, with TRBD1 matching 10 bases. The material was peripheral blood mononuclear cells (PBMCs), obtained at new diagnosis, from a patient treated with antithyroid drugs. The source of this sequence is a woman younger than 35 with Graves disease. The chain's CDR3 is CASSWPGQGNSPLHF. The CDR3, as DNA: TGTGCCAGCAGCTGGCCGGGACAGGGGAATTCACCCCTCCACTTT.